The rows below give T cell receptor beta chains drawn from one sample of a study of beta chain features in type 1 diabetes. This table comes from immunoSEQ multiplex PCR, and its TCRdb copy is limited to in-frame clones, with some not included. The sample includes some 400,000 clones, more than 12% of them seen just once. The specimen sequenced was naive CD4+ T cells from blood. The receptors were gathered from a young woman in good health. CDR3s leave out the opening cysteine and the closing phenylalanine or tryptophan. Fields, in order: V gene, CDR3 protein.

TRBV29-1 SVGTAYSSYEQY
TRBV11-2 ASSPPTSGSGKNIQY
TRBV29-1 SVDHRGLGETQY
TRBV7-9 ASSERQGYYGYT
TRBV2 ASSAGLSDTQY
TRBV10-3 AISDQGTMNTEAF
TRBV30 AWTSGSYEQY
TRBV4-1 ASSQPLGALTTSTDTQY
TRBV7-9 ASRRIRDRAEKLF
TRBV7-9 ASSLATSGTSYEQY
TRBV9 ASSVEVAAASYEQY
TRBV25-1 ASSEWSYNEQF